This TCR beta chain came from a study of T-cell memory formation after mild COVID-19. Study-level background: Each donor largely had its own TCR clusters.

TCRdb itself ran the 5' RACE reads through MiXCR, one entry per CDR3 protein. This sample has around 450,000 distinct CDR3 sequences, with 24% found just once. Sequenced sample: PBMCs or a T cell subset sorted from them (not recorded which). The TCR originated in an adult woman who had mild COVID-19 (a few samples of this study predate the infection). Cell type and time point are not known.

CDR3 region: CASSVRIAGGEQYF. In DNA form, the CDR3 reads TGTGCCAGCAGCGTCAGAATAGCGGGAGGCGAGCAGTACTTC. This chain links TRBV9 with TRBJ2-7; 10 nucleotides agree with TRBD2. V dropped 2 bases and J dropped 6; count of bases not matched to a gene: 5. The CDR3 is made up of 14 amino acids. Looked up from germline, CDR1 is SGDLS and CDR2 is YYNGEE.